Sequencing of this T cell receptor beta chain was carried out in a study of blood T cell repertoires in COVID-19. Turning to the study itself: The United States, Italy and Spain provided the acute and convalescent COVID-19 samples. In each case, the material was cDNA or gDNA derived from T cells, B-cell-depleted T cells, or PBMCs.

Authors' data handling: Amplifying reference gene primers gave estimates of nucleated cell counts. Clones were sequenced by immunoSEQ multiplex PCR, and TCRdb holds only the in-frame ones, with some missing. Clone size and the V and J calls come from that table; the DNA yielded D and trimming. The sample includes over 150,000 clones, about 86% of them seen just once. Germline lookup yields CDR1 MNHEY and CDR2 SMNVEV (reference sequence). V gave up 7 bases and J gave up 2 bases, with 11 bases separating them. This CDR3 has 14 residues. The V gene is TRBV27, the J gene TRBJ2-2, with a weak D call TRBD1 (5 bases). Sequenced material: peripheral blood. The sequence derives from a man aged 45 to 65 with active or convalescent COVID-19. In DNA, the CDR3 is TGTGCCAGCATGAGGACATTCAACACCGGGGAGCTGTTTTTT. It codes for CASMRTFNTGELFF.